The present T cell receptor (beta chain) was sequenced within a study of blood T cell repertoires in COVID-19. About the research overall: Italy, Spain and the United States were the sources of the convalescent and acute COVID-19 samples.

Cohorts were based on clinical histories the participants reported. Symptom resolution, clearance, or two negative PCRs marked donors in Cohort 3 as recovered. Trimming removed 5 bases at V and 6 bases at J, with 14 bases between. The V gene's germline CDR1 is LGHDT and CDR2 YNNKEL (reference sequence). This CDR3 region has 14 residues. The assay was immunoSEQ multiplex PCR, and TCRdb's table has in-frame clones only and misses some. The table shows 50,000 to 80,000 clones, with about 88% occurring only once. The rearrangement links TRBV3-1 (or the pseudogene TRBV3-2) to TRBJ2-4, with a tentative D call TRBD1 (7 bases). This clonotype was sampled from a woman between 40 and 50 years old who had recovered from COVID-19. Sequenced: PBMCs or T cells enriched from blood (not recorded which). CDR3 bases: TGTGCCAGCAGCAGACAGGGAGGACTAAACATTCAGTACTTC. Translated, it gives CASSRQGGLNIQYF.